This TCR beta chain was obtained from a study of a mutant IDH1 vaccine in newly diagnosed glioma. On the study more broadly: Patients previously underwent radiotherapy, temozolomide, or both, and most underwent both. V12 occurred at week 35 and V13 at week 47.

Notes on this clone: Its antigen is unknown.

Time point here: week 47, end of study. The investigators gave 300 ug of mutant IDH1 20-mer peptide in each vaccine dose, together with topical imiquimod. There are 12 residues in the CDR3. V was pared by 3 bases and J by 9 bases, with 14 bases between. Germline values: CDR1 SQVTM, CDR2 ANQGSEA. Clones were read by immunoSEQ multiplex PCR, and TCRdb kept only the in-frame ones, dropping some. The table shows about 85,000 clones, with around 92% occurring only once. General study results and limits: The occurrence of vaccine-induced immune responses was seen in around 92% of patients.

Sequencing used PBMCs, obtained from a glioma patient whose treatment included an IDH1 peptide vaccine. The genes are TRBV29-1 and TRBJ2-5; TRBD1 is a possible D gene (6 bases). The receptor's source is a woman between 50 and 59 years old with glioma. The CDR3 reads CSVDGQGKAQYF. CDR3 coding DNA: TGCAGCGTTGATGGGCAGGGGAAGGCCCAGTACTTC.